These 6 T cell receptor beta chains originate from one sample sequenced in a study of T cell responses to AZD1222 COVID-19 vaccine. The data were produced by immunoSEQ multiplex PCR, yet TCRdb's version contains in-frame clones alone and is incomplete. The sample consists of 150,000 to 200,000 clones, less than 90% of them appearing once. This specimen consisted of peripheral blood, obtained on day 0 of AZD1222 vaccination. The origin of the receptors is an adult in good health.

V usage is TRBV28 and J usage is TRBJ2-7, with 11 bases identical to TRBD1. After removal of 5 bases from V and 6 bases from J, the junction contained 9 bases not matched to a gene. The CDR3 totals 15 residues. CDR1 is MDHEN and CDR2 is SYDVKM in the germline V gene. CDR3 DNA sequence: TGTGCCAGCAGTGGACAGGGGGCGAATTTTCTCGAGCAGTACGTC. Its translation: CASSGQGANFLEQYV.

The rearrangement links TRBV6-5 to TRBJ2-5; 10 bases are a match to TRBD2. Germline V CDR1 and CDR2: MNHEY, SVGAGI. With V trimmed by 6 bases and J by 4 bases, 8 bases remained unmatched. This CDR3 spans 15 amino acids. CDR3 coding DNA: TGTGCCAGCAGCGCCGGGACTAGCGTTGGAGAGACCCAGTACTTC. Amino acids: CASSAGTSVGETQYF.

V and J are TRBV4-1 and TRBJ2-3; weak D call: TRBD2 (5 bases). V was clipped by 0 bases and J by 4 bases, with 14 bases between them. Germline V gene lookup returns CDR1 MGHRA and CDR2 YSYEKL. The CDR3 totals 16 residues. CDR3 sequence reads: CASSQERTQSADTQYF. The DNA for the CDR3 is TGCGCCAGCAGCCAAGAAAGGACTCAAAGTGCAGATACGCAGTATTTT.

The rearrangement links TRBV19 to TRBJ2-1; D is unclear. The V gene's germline CDR1 is LNHDA and CDR2 SQIVND (reference sequence). CDR3 length: 15 residues. Between the trimmed V and J ends, which lost 6 bases and 0 bases, there was a span of 12 bases. CDR3 nucleotides: TGTGCCAGTAGACGAGAAGCAGTCTCCTACAATGAGCAGTTCTTC. Translating it yields CASRREAVSYNEQFF.

The chain joins TRBV9 to TRBJ1-3, with 8 nucleotides matching TRBD1. CDR3 length: 14 residues. CDR1 and CDR2 (germline): SGDLS, YYNGEE. Trimming cost V 0 bases and J 4 bases; bases outside gene matches: 0. CDR3 sequence: CASSVGTGGNTIYF. The CDR3 region has the DNA TGTGCCAGCAGCGTAGGGACAGGGGGAAACACCATATATTTT.

CDR3 sequence: CASWGGAGEGYGYTF. As DNA, the CDR3 is TGTGCCAGCTGGGGAGGGGCAGGGGAAGGGTATGGCTACACCTTC. The V gene is TRBV28, the J gene TRBJ1-2; possible D gene TRBD1, 6 bases. Trimming removed 8 bases at V and 5 bases at J, with 21 bases between. This CDR3 is 15 amino acids long. From germline, CDR1 is MDHEN and CDR2 SYDVKM.